Below are 25 T cell receptor beta chains sequenced from a single sample in a study of shared clonotypes between healthy human individuals. CD45RO negativity and positive selection for CCR7 defined naive CD8 cells, a population that excluded terminally differentiated effector memory CD45RA+ cells. Only in-frame clones appear in the TCRdb table, and some are missing; sequencing was by immunoSEQ multiplex PCR. Altogether hundreds of thousands of clones are present, around 95% being singletons, with the ten largest covering over 0.09%. The sequenced sample consisted of naive CD8+ T cells sorted from blood. The receptors come from a young woman in good health.

The V gene is TRBV6-1, the J gene TRBJ2-7; D unclear. The CDR3 covers 13 residues. V was pared by 10 bases and J by 0 bases, with 13 bases between. Germline V gene sequence: CDR1 MNHNS, CDR2 SASEGT. For the CDR3, the DNA is TGTGCCACCCTTGCAGGATCCTCCTACGAGCAGTACTTC. Its translation: CATLAGSSYEQYF.

The chain is built from TRBV20-1 and TRBJ1-1; no definite D call. This CDR3 has 9 amino acids. Between the trimmed V and J ends, which lost 6 bases and 3 bases, there was a span of 2 bases. CDR1 and CDR2 from the germline V gene are DFQATT and SNEGSKA (reference sequence). The CDR3 DNA is TGCAGTGCGTACACTGAAGCTTTCTTT. As protein: CSAYTEAFF.

The chain joins TRBV9 to TRBJ1-4; D perhaps matches TRBD1 (5 bases). V dropped 2 bases and J dropped 4 bases, with 9 bases sitting between them. The CDR3 runs 14 residues. Germline CDR1 is SGDLS and CDR2 is YYNGEE. CDR3 bases: TGTGCCAGCAGCGTTGGGAGGGGTAATGAAAAACTGTTTTTT. This codes for CASSVGRGNEKLFF.

This rearrangement joins TRBV5-6 to TRBJ2-1, with D tentatively TRBD1 (7 bases). The V end was cut by 4 bases, the J end by 6 bases, with 14 bases between. This CDR3 is built from 14 residues. Germline lookup yields CDR1 SGHDT and CDR2 YYEEEE. Written as DNA, the CDR3 is TGTGCCAGCAGCGAAAACAGGGGAGGCAATGAGCAGTTCTTC. Translated, it gives CASSENRGGNEQFF.

The rearrangement links TRBV7-9 to TRBJ1-3, with D possibly matching TRBD1 (5 bases). The CDR3 is made up of 15 amino acids. V was clipped by 5 bases and J by 6 bases, with 17 bases between them. Looked up from germline, CDR1 is SEHNR and CDR2 is FQNEAQ (reference sequence). As DNA, the CDR3 is TGTGCCAGCAGCACGTCCCCTGAGGACACAAACACCATATATTTT. It yields the protein CASSTSPEDTNTIYF.

The chain uses TRBV27 and TRBJ1-5; D remains unclear. Germline V gene lookup returns CDR1 MNHEY and CDR2 SMNVEV (reference sequence). The CDR3 extends over 13 amino acids. The ends were cut back, 5 bases at V and 3 bases at J, with 8 bases in the middle. The CDR3 DNA is TGTGCCAGCAGTATAGATACCAATCAGCCCCAGCATTTT. As protein: CASSIDTNQPQHF.

The chain employs TRBV5-1 and TRBJ2-7, with D perhaps being TRBD1 or TRBD2 (6 bases each). The germline V gene encodes CDR1 SGHRS and CDR2 YFSETQ. The CDR3 runs to 14 residues. V dropped 2 bases and J dropped 3 bases, with 12 bases sitting between them. Written as DNA, the CDR3 is TGCGCCAGCAGCTTAAGGAAGGGGGGCTACGAGCAGTACTTC. Residues: CASSLRKGGYEQYF.

V usage is TRBV29-1 and J usage is TRBJ2-7; D assignment may be TRBD1 or TRBD2 (5 bases each). The CDR3 consists of 13 residues. Looked up from germline, CDR1 is SQVTM and CDR2 is ANQGSEA. V was shortened by 7 bases and J by 3 bases, with 16 bases between the two germline ends. The CDR3 loop is CSAEDRDGYEQYF. The CDR3 nucleotides read TGCAGCGCCGAGGACCGGGACGGCTACGAGCAGTACTTC.

This clone is a singleton in its sample. The genes are TRBV19 and TRBJ1-3; D uncertain. The CDR3 is 15 residues long. V was trimmed by 4 bases and J by 0 bases, leaving 10 bases between them. CDR1 LNHDA and CDR2 SQIVND come from the germline V gene (reference sequence). The DNA for the CDR3 is TGTGCCAGTAGTAACCGGGCCAGCTCTGGAAACACCATATATTTT. This codes for CASSNRASSGNTIYF.

V is TRBV7-3 and J is TRBJ2-7; 8 bases are a match to TRBD2. CDR3 size: 14 residues. Trimming removed 1 base from V and 5 bases from J; junction bases left unmatched: 4. Germline V lookup: CDR1 SGHTA, CDR2 FQGTGA. The CDR3 DNA reads TGTGCCAGCAGCTTAAAGAGCGGGAGCGACGAGCAGTACTTC. It encodes CASSLKSGSDEQYF.

This chain uses TRBV4-1 with TRBJ2-1, with D hard to call. Trimming stripped 4 bases from V and 8 bases from J, with 9 bases between. CDR3 length equals 12 residues. Looked up from germline, CDR1 is MGHRA and CDR2 is YSYEKL. The CDR3 DNA is TGCGCCAGCAGCCTGGCGTACGATGAGCAGTTCTTC. This gives the protein CASSLAYDEQFF.

The rearrangement uses TRBV6-1 and TRBJ2-7; TRBD1 matches at 8 bases. The CDR3 sequence is 16 residues long. Germline V gives CDR1 MNHNS, CDR2 SASEGT. After removal of 4 bases from V and 2 bases from J, the junction contained 10 bases not matched to a gene. The CDR3 loop reads CASSGGTGGSAYEQYF. CDR3 bases: TGTGCCAGCAGTGGAGGGACAGGAGGCTCGGCCTACGAGCAGTACTTC.

The chain links TRBV7-6 to TRBJ2-2, with 8 bases that match TRBD2. The ends lost 5 bases at V and 1 base at J; junction bases unmatched: 3. There are 15 residues in the CDR3. CDR1 is SGHVS, CDR2 FNYEAQ, per germline. This CDR3 is CASSPSGRNTGELFF. The CDR3 DNA sequence: TGTGCCAGCAGCCCAAGCGGGAGGAACACCGGGGAGCTGTTTTTT.

This clone occurred once. The J gene is TRBJ1-1, the V gene TRBV28; the D is unclear. Trimming stripped 6 bases from V and 3 bases from J, with 14 bases between. This CDR3 is built from 14 residues. Germline V gene lookup returns CDR1 MDHEN and CDR2 SYDVKM. CDR3 DNA sequence: TGTGCCAGCAGGGCGGCGGTCCCTTACACTGAAGCTTTCTTT. Residues: CASRAAVPYTEAFF.

The chain has TRBV5-1 and TRBJ2-1; D uncertain. Germline V gene sequence: CDR1 SGHRS, CDR2 YFSETQ. V lost 4 bases, J lost 0 bases, and 14 bases lay in between. CDR3 length equals 16 residues. The CDR3 nucleotides read TGCGCCAGCAGCCCAGAAACTAAGAGCTCCTACAATGAGCAGTTCTTC. Its protein product is CASSPETKSSYNEQFF.

The chain uses TRBV15 and TRBJ2-1; tentative D call: TRBD2 (6 bases). Looked up from germline, CDR1 is LNHNV and CDR2 is YYDKDF (reference sequence). Trimming took 1 base from V and 0 from J, leaving 13 bases between them. CDR3 length: 17 amino acids. The CDR3 coding sequence is TGTGCCACCAGCAGAGTTGGTGGGAGGAGCTCCTACAATGAGCAGTTCTTC. This gives the protein CATSRVGGRSSYNEQFF.

The V call is TRBV19, the J call TRBJ2-5; the D gene is possibly TRBD2 (8 bases). Trimming left V 4 bases short and J 5 bases short, with 20 bases between. There are 16 residues in the CDR3. Germline V gives CDR1 LNHDA, CDR2 SQIVND (reference sequence). The chain's CDR3 is CASSTGGDSLSETQYF. In DNA form, the CDR3 reads TGTGCCAGTAGTACCGGGGGGGACAGCCTTTCTGAGACCCAGTACTTC.

V and J are TRBV27 and TRBJ2-7; D gene unclear. V was cut by 3 bases and J by 4 bases, with 10 bases left in between. This CDR3 is 13 amino acids long. Germline V CDR1 and CDR2: MNHEY, SMNVEV (reference sequence). In DNA form, the CDR3 reads TGTGCCAGCAGTTTCGGCCGCAAATACGAGCAGTACTTC. The encoded protein is CASSFGRKYEQYF.

The V and J genes are TRBV6-5 and TRBJ2-7, with D maybe TRBD1 (5 bases). Trimming removed 11 bases at V and 0 bases at J, with 20 bases between. The CDR3 sequence is 15 residues long. Germline V CDR1 and CDR2: MNHEY, SVGAGI. This CDR3 is CASFTVTGDSYEQYF. The DNA for the CDR3 is TGTGCCTCTTTTACCGTTACAGGTGACTCCTACGAGCAGTACTTC.

J is TRBJ2-2 and V is TRBV5-5; 12 bases fit TRBD2. The germline V gene encodes CDR1 SGHKS and CDR2 YYEKEE (reference sequence). The CDR3 loop spans 15 amino acids. Losses at the gene ends were 1 base for V and 5 bases for J; bases not matched to a gene: 0. The CDR3 loop is CASSLTSGRTGELFF. The CDR3 coding sequence is TGTGCCAGCAGCTTGACTAGCGGGAGGACCGGGGAGCTGTTTTTT. The complete variable domain, with remaining parts taken from reference TRBV5-5 and TRBJ2-2, reads DAGVTQSPTHLIKTRGQQVTLRCSPISGHKSVSWYQQVLGQGPQFIFQYYEKEERGRGNFPDRFSARQFPNYSSELNVNALLLGDSALYLCASSLTSGRTGELFFGEGSRLTVL.

V and J are TRBV5-1 and TRBJ1-1; 7 bases are a match to TRBD1. Per germline, CDR1 SGHRS and CDR2 YFSETQ. This CDR3 has 15 amino acids. The V and J ends lost 0 bases and 6 bases, in that order; junction bases with no gene match: 8. The CDR3: CASSLAGRGSAEAFF. The CDR3 nucleotides are TGCGCCAGCAGCTTGGCCGGCAGGGGGAGCGCTGAAGCTTTCTTT.

As to this clone: Other nucleotide sequences in the sample specify the same CDR3. The chain carries TRBV27 and TRBJ1-2, with D possibly matching TRBD1 (6 bases). The CDR3 runs 12 residues. Germline V gene data show CDR1 as MNHEY and CDR2 as SMNVEV (reference sequence). The V end was cut by 8 bases, the J end by 6 bases, with 13 bases between. This CDR3 is CASRSGGNGYTF. CDR3 bases: TGTGCCAGCCGCTCGGGGGGCAATGGCTACACCTTC.

This clone came up once. V gene TRBV5-8 combines with J gene TRBJ1-5; maybe TRBD1 (5 bases). In germline, CDR1 is SGHTS, CDR2 YDEGEE. CDR3 length: 15 amino acids. V was clipped by 4 bases and J by 0 bases, with 11 bases between them. For the CDR3, the DNA is TGTGCCAGCAGCAAGGGACCGTATAGCAATCAGCCCCAGCATTTT. Residues: CASSKGPYSNQPQHF.

This rearrangement joins TRBV5-4 to TRBJ1-1, with a weak D call TRBD1 (5 bases). In germline, CDR1 is SGHNT, CDR2 YYREEE (reference sequence). CDR3 size: 15 residues. V lost 2 bases, J lost 4 bases, and 15 bases lay in between. DNA of the CDR3: TGTGCCAGCAGCTTTGTTGGGGGGGATGTCACTGAAGCTTTCTTT. It specifies CASSFVGGDVTEAFF.

Only a few counts were recorded for this clone. The chain joins TRBV28 to TRBJ1-1; D perhaps matches TRBD1 (5 bases). Between the trimmed V and J ends, which lost 10 bases and 3 bases, there was a span of 12 bases. This CDR3 comprises 12 residues. CDR1 and CDR2 (germline): MDHEN, SYDVKM. The CDR3 bases are TGTGCCACCAGGGAAGGGGACACTGAAGCTTTCTTT. Encoded protein: CATREGDTEAFF.